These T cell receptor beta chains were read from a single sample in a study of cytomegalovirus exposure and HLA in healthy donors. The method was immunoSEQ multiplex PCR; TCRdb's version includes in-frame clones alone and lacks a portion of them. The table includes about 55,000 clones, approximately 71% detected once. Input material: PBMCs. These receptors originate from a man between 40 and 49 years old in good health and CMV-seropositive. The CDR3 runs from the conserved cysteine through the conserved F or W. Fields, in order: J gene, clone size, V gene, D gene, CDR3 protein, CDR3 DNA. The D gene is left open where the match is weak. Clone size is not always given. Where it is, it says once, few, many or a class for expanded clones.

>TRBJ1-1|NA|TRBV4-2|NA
CACSQGEITEAFF
TGTGCCTGCAGCCAAGGTGAGATCACTGAAGCTTTCTTT
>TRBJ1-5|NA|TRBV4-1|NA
CASSPGGGTNQPQHF
TGCGCCAGCAGCCCGGGGGGGGGTACCAATCAGCCCCAGCATTTT
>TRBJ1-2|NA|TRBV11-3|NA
CASSPGRIRYGYTF
TGTGCCAGCAGCCCCGGGAGGATAAGGTATGGCTACACCTTC
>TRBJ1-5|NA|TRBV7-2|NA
CASSSRVGQPQHF
TGTGCCAGCAGCTCCAGGGTGGGTCAGCCCCAGCATTTT
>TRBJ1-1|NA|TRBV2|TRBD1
CASSSDRGKAFF
TGTGCCAGCAGTTCGGACAGGGGGAAAGCTTTCTTT
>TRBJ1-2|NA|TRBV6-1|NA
CASSNRGQGYGYTF
TGTGCCAGCAGTAATAGGGGCCAGGGCTATGGCTACACCTTC
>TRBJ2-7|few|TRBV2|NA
CASTYSYEQYF
TGTGCCAGCACCTATTCTTACGAGCAGTACTTC
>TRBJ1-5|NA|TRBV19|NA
CASSSYDRPNQPQHF
TGTGCCAGTAGCTCCTACGACAGACCTAATCAGCCCCAGCATTTT
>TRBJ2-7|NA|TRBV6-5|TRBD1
CASSRDRDYEQYF
TGTGCCAGCAGTCGCGACAGGGACTACGAGCAGTACTTC
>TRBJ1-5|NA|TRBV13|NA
CASSSYRDSNQPQHF
TGTGCCAGCAGCTCCTACAGGGATAGCAATCAGCCCCAGCATTTT
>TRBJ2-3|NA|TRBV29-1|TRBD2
CSADTSGVTDTQYF
TGCAGCGCCGATACTAGCGGGGTCACAGATACGCAGTATTTT
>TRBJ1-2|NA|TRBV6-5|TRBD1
CASSSPPGQGNYGYTF
TGTGCCAGCAGTTCCCCCCCAGGACAGGGGAACTATGGCTACACCTTC
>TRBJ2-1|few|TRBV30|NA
CAWSVYRSSYNEQFF
TGTGCCTGGAGTGTTTACAGGAGCTCCTACAATGAGCAGTTCTTC
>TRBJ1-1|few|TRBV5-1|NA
CASSAVSGRAEAFF
TGCGCCAGCAGCGCAGTGTCCGGGAGGGCTGAAGCTTTCTTT
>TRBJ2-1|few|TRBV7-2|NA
CASSLARGLNEQFF
TGTGCCAGCAGCTTAGCCCGGGGGTTGAATGAGCAGTTCTTC
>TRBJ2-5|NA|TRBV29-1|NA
CSVANPRETQYF
TGCAGCGTTGCCAACCCTAGAGAGACCCAGTACTTC
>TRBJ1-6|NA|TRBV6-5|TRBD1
CASSLAGTGNSPLHF
TGTGCCAGCAGTTTAGCCGGGACAGGGAATTCACCCCTCCACTTT
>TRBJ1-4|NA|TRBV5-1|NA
CASSRLGGVEKLFF
TGCGCCAGCAGCAGGTTGGGGGGAGTTGAAAAACTGTTTTTT
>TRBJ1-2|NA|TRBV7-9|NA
CASSAQGNYGYTF
TGTGCCAGCAGCGCTCAGGGGAACTATGGCTACACCTTC
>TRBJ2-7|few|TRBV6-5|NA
CASSYGGAGAAYEQYF
TGTGCCAGCAGTTACGGCGGGGCGGGTGCAGCCTACGAGCAGTACTTC
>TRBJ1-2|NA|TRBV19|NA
CASSEGAVGGYTF
TGTGCCAGTAGCGAAGGGGCAGTAGGAGGCTACACCTTC
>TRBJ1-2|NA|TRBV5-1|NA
CASSPTTPGPNYGYTF
TGCGCCAGCAGCCCGACGACCCCGGGTCCGAACTATGGCTACACCTTC
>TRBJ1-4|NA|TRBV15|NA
CATSRDLGRGREKLFF
TGTGCCACCAGCAGAGATCTAGGCAGGGGAAGAGAAAAACTGTTTTTT
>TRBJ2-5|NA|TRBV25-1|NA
CASSEYGGSQETQYF
TGTGCCAGCAGTGAATATGGGGGGTCCCAAGAGACCCAGTACTTC
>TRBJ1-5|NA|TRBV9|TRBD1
CASSGQDRADQPQHF
TGTGCCAGCAGCGGCCAGGACAGGGCGGACCAGCCCCAGCATTTT
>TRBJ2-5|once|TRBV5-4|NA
CASSLGLQETQYF
TGTGCCAGCAGCTTGGGACTCCAAGAGACCCAGTACTTC
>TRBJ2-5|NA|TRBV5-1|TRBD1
CASSLVPTGEETQYF
TGCGCCAGCAGCTTGGTCCCGACAGGGGAGGAGACCCAGTACTTC
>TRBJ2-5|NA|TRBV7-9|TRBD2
CASSLVTSARETQYF
TGTGCCAGCAGCTTAGTGACTAGCGCGAGGGAGACCCAGTACTTC